A single sample gave rise to the 18 T cell receptor beta chains below, sequenced in a study of T-cell reconstitution after alpha-beta-depleted transplantation in children. Unique molecular identifiers tagged the TCRbeta library. TCRdb called the PCR reads again in MiXCR, with one record for every CDR3 protein. The sample lists approximately 270,000 distinct CDR3 sequences; roughly a quarter were seen once. The source was PBMCs, mostly from graft donor cells, collected 360 days after TCRalphabeta/CD19-depleted stem cell transplant. The receptors were gathered from a female patient aged 2-9 years who had a stem cell transplant for congenital amegakaryocytic thrombocytopenia, so the T cells may come from the graft donor.

This rearrangement joins TRBV20-1 to TRBJ2-7, with a tentative D call TRBD2 (6 bases). CDR3 length: 12 amino acids. Between the trimmed V and J ends, which lost 5 bases and 5 bases, there was a span of 13 bases. In germline, CDR1 is DFQATT, CDR2 SNEGSKA (reference sequence). This CDR3 is CSAGGLLHEQYF. CDR3 DNA sequence: TGCAGTGCTGGGGGACTCCTACACGAGCAGTACTTC.

The sample holds a few counts of this clonotype. The gene calls are TRBV4-1 and TRBJ2-7; D gene uncertain. With 1 base removed from V and 0 bases from J, the gap between germline ends came to 10 bases. Germline assignment: CDR1 MGHRA and CDR2 YSYEKL. The CDR3 is 15 amino acids. As DNA, the CDR3 is TGCGCCAGCAGCCAAGGACGCACAGTCTCCTACGAGCAGTACTTC. It encodes CASSQGRTVSYEQYF.

The gene calls are TRBV12-3 or TRBV12-4 and TRBJ1-2; 9 bases fit TRBD1. This CDR3 is built from 17 residues. The J segment lost 3 bases and the V segment lost 4 bases, leaving 12 bases of the junction unmatched. The CDR3 loop is CASSSPDRGIYDYGYTF. In DNA, the CDR3 is TGTGCCAGCAGTTCCCCGGACAGGGGAATTTATGACTATGGCTACACCTTC.

This clonotype was seen a handful of times. The V gene is TRBV5-1, the J gene TRBJ2-7; 7 bases fit TRBD2. Germline V gene data show CDR1 as SGHRS and CDR2 as YFSETQ. The trim removed 7 bases at V and 0 bases at J, leaving 7 bases unmatched. The CDR3 consists of 14 residues. The chain's CDR3 is CASWSGVHSYEQYF. In DNA, the CDR3 is TGCGCCAGCTGGAGCGGGGTTCACTCCTACGAGCAGTACTTC.

This clonotype was found a few times. The chain has TRBV12-3 or TRBV12-4 and TRBJ2-7; D could derive from TRBD1 or TRBD2 (5 bases each). V lost 6 bases, J lost 3 bases, and 9 bases lay in between. The CDR3 has 12 amino acids. CDR3 region: CASRRGDYEQYF. Here the CDR3 DNA reads TGTGCCAGCAGGAGAGGGGACTACGAGCAGTACTTC.

The chain has TRBV6-1 and TRBJ2-3; possibly TRBD1 for D (6 bases). The CDR3 length is 16 residues. Trimming cost V 2 bases and J 2 bases, with 14 bases left between them. Per germline, CDR1 MNHNS and CDR2 SASEGT. CDR3 protein: CASSEFHRVPTDTQYF. CDR3 DNA sequence: TGTGCCAGCAGTGAATTCCACAGGGTTCCCACAGATACGCAGTATTTT.

This chain links TRBV10-3 with TRBJ2-1; D is possibly TRBD1 (5 bases). Germline V gives CDR1 ENHRY, CDR2 SYGVKD. The CDR3 is made up of 16 amino acids. Between the trimmed V and J ends, which lost 3 bases and 4 bases, there was a span of 16 bases. The CDR3 bases are TGTGCCATCAGTGACTCGACAGAAATAGTATACAATGAGCAGTTCTTC. It translates to CAISDSTEIVYNEQFF.

This clonotype has at least ten counts. The CDR3 loop reads CSAYLLQRTAPHEQFF. The CDR3 bases are TGCAGTGCTTACCTCCTTCAGAGGACAGCGCCACATGAGCAGTTCTTC. This rearrangement joins TRBV20-1 to TRBJ2-1; D perhaps matches TRBD1 (6 bases). V dropped 5 bases and J dropped 8 bases, with 25 bases sitting between them. The germline V gene encodes CDR1 DFQATT and CDR2 SNEGSKA (reference sequence). The CDR3 consists of 16 residues.

This clonotype was recorded many times. The chain links TRBV9 to TRBJ2-7, with D possibly TRBD1 on 5 matching bases. Trimming pared 4 bases from V and 2 bases from J, leaving 13 bases between. The length of the CDR3 is 14 residues. The germline V gene has CDR1 SGDLS and CDR2 YYNGEE. CDR3 sequence (DNA): TGTGCCAGCAGCCCTCAGACAGTGGCCTACGAGCAGTACTTC. Amino acid sequence: CASSPQTVAYEQYF.

The chain recombines TRBV20-1 with TRBJ2-1, with TRBD2 matching over 7 bases. The CDR3 totals 12 residues. Germline V CDR1 and CDR2: DFQATT, SNEGSKA (reference sequence). Trimming at V came to 0 bases and at J to 15 bases, leaving 8 bases not matched to a gene. The CDR3 region is CSARDRREGRFF. Written as DNA, the CDR3 is TGCAGTGCTAGAGATCGGAGGGAGGGTCGGTTCTTC.

The CDR3 region is CASSLVPGQGKETQYF. The CDR3 DNA follows: TGTGCCAGCAGCTTAGTCCCGGGACAGGGGAAAGAGACCCAGTACTTC. This chain uses TRBV7-9 with TRBJ2-5; TRBD1 agrees at 10 bases. The CDR3 sequence is 16 residues long. CDR1 and CDR2 (germline): SEHNR, FQNEAQ (reference sequence). V lost 1 base, J lost 3 bases, and 5 bases stayed unmatched.

V gene TRBV12-3 or TRBV12-4 combines with J gene TRBJ1-5; 9 nucleotides line up with TRBD1. The junction had 5 bases not matched to a gene; V was cut back by 4 bases and J by 4 bases. There are 15 residues in the CDR3. The CDR3 bases are TGTGCCAGCAGTTCCCGGACAGGGGCGAATCAGCCCCAGCATTTT. This sequence encodes CASSSRTGANQPQHF.

This clonotype was counted a few times. The chain joins TRBV4-2 to TRBJ2-5; no clear D gene. CDR1 LGHNA and CDR2 YNFKEQ come from the germline V gene. The V end was cut by 0 bases, the J end by 3 bases, with 5 bases between. The CDR3 is made up of 13 amino acids. The DNA of the CDR3 is TGTGCCAGCAGCCAAGAGATCAAAGAGACCCAGTACTTC. It is translated as CASSQEIKETQYF.

This clonotype came up once. The chain joins TRBV6-1 to TRBJ1-1, with a possible D match to TRBD1 (6 bases). The V gene's germline CDR1 is MNHNS and CDR2 SASEGT. Trimming took 4 bases from V and 8 from J, leaving 14 bases between them. This CDR3 comprises 13 residues. CDR3 in amino acids: CASSGLTGTEAFF. The CDR3 nucleotides read TGTGCCAGCAGTGGCCTAACAGGGACAGAAGCTTTCTTT.

J is TRBJ1-5 and V is TRBV20-1; 8 bases are a match to TRBD1. The CDR3 totals 16 residues. Per the germline V gene, CDR1 is DFQATT and CDR2 is SNEGSKA (reference sequence). V was pared by 0 bases and J by 6 bases, with 10 bases of the junction left unmatched. This chain's CDR3 is CSARDQTGVDFQPQHF. CDR3 coding DNA: TGCAGTGCTAGAGACCAGACAGGGGTAGATTTTCAGCCCCAGCATTTT.

The chain joins TRBV10-3 to TRBJ2-1; 7 nucleotides match TRBD1. This CDR3 comprises 12 residues. Germline loops: CDR1 ENHRY, CDR2 SYGVKD. Losses at the gene ends were 4 bases for V and 15 bases for J; bases not matched to a gene: 9. CDR3 sequence reads: CAISVGTAGTFF. DNA for the CDR3: TGTGCCATCAGTGTGGGGACAGCCGGGACGTTCTTC.

The rearrangement uses TRBV19 and TRBJ2-7, with D possibly being TRBD1 (6 bases). The V and J ends lost 5 bases and 2 bases respectively, with 19 bases between them. The CDR3 totals 16 residues. Germline loops: CDR1 LNHDA, CDR2 SQIVND (reference sequence). CDR3 DNA sequence: TGTGCCAGTAGTTCAACCCTCTGGACAGCTACCTACGAGCAGTACTTC. This translates into CASSSTLWTATYEQYF.

V usage is TRBV29-1 and J usage is TRBJ2-3; 7 bases are shared with TRBD1. Germline V gene sequence: CDR1 SQVTM, CDR2 ANQGSEA. J was trimmed by 0 bases and V by 7 bases; bases with no gene match: 4. The CDR3 loop spans 13 amino acids. CDR3 loop: CSGVTGSTDTQYF. The CDR3 DNA follows: TGCAGCGGTGTGACAGGGAGCACAGATACGCAGTATTTT.